This T cell receptor (beta chain) was sequenced for a study of patients and donors after allogeneic stem cell transplantation. Via MiXCR, TCRdb re-called the RT-PCR reads, giving one row per CDR3 protein. The table lists about 150,000 distinct CDR3 sequences, about 24% of them singletons. The receptor's source is a human donor who was either an allogeneic HSCT recipient or a stem cell or donor lymphocyte infusion donor (not recorded which). It is not recorded whose cells these are; they may come from a transplant donor. The sequenced sample was blood, either unsorted or a sorted T cell fraction (not recorded which).

CDR3: CASSSDPRDTGELFF. For the CDR3, the DNA is TGTGCCAGCAGCTCGGATCCCAGGGACACCGGGGAGCTGTTTTTT. This chain links TRBV7-8 with TRBJ2-2; D is possibly TRBD1 (5 bases). Germline V gene data show CDR1 as SGHVS and CDR2 as FQNEAQ. V gave up 4 bases and J gave up 3 bases, with 12 bases separating them. This CDR3 region has 15 residues.